The source of this T cell receptor beta chain is a study of blood T cell repertoires in COVID-19. Background on the study: Sample material is recorded as cDNA or gDNA derived from T cells, B-cell-depleted T cells, or PBMCs.

Germline CDR1 is MRHNA and CDR2 is SNTAGT. Deletions cut 3 bases from V and 0 bases from J, with 10 bases between. This CDR3 contains 15 residues. Study processing details: Reference gene primer amplification gave estimated nucleated cell counts. The data were produced by immunoSEQ multiplex PCR, yet TCRdb's version contains in-frame clones alone and is incomplete. For V, J and clone size, that table is used; D and trimming come from the DNA. The repertoire includes approximately 82,000 clones, 82% of them detected once, and less than 9% sits in the top ten. The V gene is TRBV6-4, the J gene TRBJ2-3; possibly TRBD2 for D (5 bases). The sample consisted of peripheral blood. The TCR originated in a man aged 45-65 years with active or convalescent COVID-19. CDR3 loop: CASSEGLSSTDTQYF. CDR3 sequence (DNA): TGTGCCAGCAGTGAAGGACTTTCTAGCACAGATACGCAGTATTTT.